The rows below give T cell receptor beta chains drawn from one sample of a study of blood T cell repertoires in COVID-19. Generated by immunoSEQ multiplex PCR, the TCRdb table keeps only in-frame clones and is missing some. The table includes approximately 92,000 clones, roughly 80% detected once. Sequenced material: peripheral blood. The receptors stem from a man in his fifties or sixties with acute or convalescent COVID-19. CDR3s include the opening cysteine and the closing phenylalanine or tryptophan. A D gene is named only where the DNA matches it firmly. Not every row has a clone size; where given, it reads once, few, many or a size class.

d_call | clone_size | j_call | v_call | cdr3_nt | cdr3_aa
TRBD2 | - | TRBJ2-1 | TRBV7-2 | TGTGCCAGCAAGCGGGGGGCCCCCAATGAGCAGTTCTTC | CASKRGAPNEQFF
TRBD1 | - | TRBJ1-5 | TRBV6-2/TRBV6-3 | TGTGCCAGCAGTACCCGGCCGGACAGGGTAAATCAGCCCCAGCATTTT | CASSTRPDRVNQPQHF
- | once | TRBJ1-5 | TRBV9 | TGTGCCAGCAGCGCAGAAACAGGGCGTCAGCCCCAGCATTTT | CASSAETGRQPQHF
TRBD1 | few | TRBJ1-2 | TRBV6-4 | TGTGCCAGCAGTGCAGGTGACAGGGGAGGCTACACCTTC | CASSAGDRGGYTF
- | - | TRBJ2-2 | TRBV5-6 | TGTGCCAGCAGCTGGGCCGGGAGAAGTAACACCGGGGAGCTGTTTTTT | CASSWAGRSNTGELFF
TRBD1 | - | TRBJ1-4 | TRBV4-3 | TGCGCCAGCAGCCAGGCTGTTCTCCAGGGGGCGCGCGAAAAACTGTTTTTT | CASSQAVLQGAREKLFF
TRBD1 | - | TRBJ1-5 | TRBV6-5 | TGTGCCAGCATCGCAATTGACAGGGGTGCTCAGCCCCAGCATTTT | CASIAIDRGAQPQHF
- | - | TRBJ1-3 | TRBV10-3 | TGTGCCATCAGTGACGGTGGACAGACCGGAAACACCATATATTTT | CAISDGGQTGNTIYF
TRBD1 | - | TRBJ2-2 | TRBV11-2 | TGTGCCAGCAGCCAGACAGGGGACAATCAGGGCGGGGAGCTGTTTTTT | CASSQTGDNQGGELFF
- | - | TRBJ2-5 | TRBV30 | TGTGCCTGGAGTGTACTCGAGACCCAGTACTTC | CAWSVLETQYF
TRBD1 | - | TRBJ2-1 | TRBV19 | TGTGCCAGTAGTATGCAGGGGGCCAATGAGCAGTTCTTC | CASSMQGANEQFF
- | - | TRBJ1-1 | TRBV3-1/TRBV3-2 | TGTGCCAGCAGCCGCTTAGGGGAGGGCACTGAAGCTTTCTTT | CASSRLGEGTEAFF
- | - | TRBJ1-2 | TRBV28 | TGTGCCAGCAGTCCACAAAGGGGAGGCTACACCTTC | CASSPQRGGYTF
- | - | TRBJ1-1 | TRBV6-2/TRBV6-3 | TGTGCCAGCAGTTACGGGGGCACCGCCACTGAAGCTTTCTTT | CASSYGGTATEAFF
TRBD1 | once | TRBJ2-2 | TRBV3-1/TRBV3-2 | TGTGCCAGCAGCCAAGAACTGTCCCCGGACAGGGGTAAAACGAACACCGGGGAGCTGTTTTTT | CASSQELSPDRGKTNTGELFF
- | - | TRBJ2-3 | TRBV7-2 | TGTGCCAGCAGCGATACCCTACGTGGCGGAGAGTGGGGCACAGATACGCAGTATTTT | CASSDTLRGGEWGTDTQYF
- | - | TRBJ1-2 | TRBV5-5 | TGTGCCAGCAGCTTACCGGGAACTCAATCTATCTACACCTTC | CASSLPGTQSIYTF
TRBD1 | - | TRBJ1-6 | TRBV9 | TGTGCCAGCAGCTCTACCGGGACAGATAATTCACCCCTCCACTTT | CASSSTGTDNSPLHF
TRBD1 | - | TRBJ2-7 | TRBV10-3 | TGTGCCATCAGTCTTGACGGACAGGGGGTTATCTCCTACGAGCAGTACTTC | CAISLDGQGVISYEQYF
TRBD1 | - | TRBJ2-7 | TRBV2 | TGTGCCAGCAGGGATACAGGGGGCGTGAGCTACGAGCAGTACTTC | CASRDTGGVSYEQYF